One sample yielded the 14 T cell receptor beta chains listed below, sequenced in a study of blood T cell repertoires in COVID-19. Profiling relied on immunoSEQ multiplex PCR, and the TCRdb table lists in-frame clones only, not all of them. This sample has nearly 400,000 clones, with roughly nine tenths found just once. The specimen was PBMCs or T cells enriched from blood (not recorded which). The source of these receptors is a woman younger than 45 who had recovered from COVID-19.

V usage is TRBV24-1 and J usage is TRBJ1-2; D is possibly TRBD1 (5 bases). The V gene's germline CDR1 is KGHDR and CDR2 SFDVKD. The CDR3 length is 14 residues. Deletions cut 4 bases from V and 4 bases from J, with 12 bases between. DNA of the CDR3: TGTGCCACCAGTGACCCAGGGCGGTCCTATGGCTACACCTTC. It encodes CATSDPGRSYGYTF.

The chain is built from TRBV6-5 and TRBJ2-2, with 11 bases identical to TRBD2. J lost 8 bases, V lost 6 bases, and 8 bases had no gene match. Germline V gives CDR1 MNHEY, CDR2 SVGAGI. This CDR3 spans 15 amino acids. The CDR3 here is CASRVGLAGGGELFF. In nucleotides, the CDR3 is TGTGCCAGCAGGGTAGGACTAGCGGGTGGAGGGGAGCTGTTTTTT.

This clone was seen once. V gene TRBV30 combines with J gene TRBJ1-4; 9 bases match TRBD1. There are 13 residues in the CDR3. Germline values: CDR1 GTSNPN, CDR2 SVGIG (reference sequence). With V trimmed by 3 bases and J by 7 bases, 3 bases remained unmatched. This chain's CDR3 is CAWSDRGAEKLFF. The DNA for the CDR3 is TGTGCCTGGAGCGACAGGGGGGCTGAAAAACTGTTTTTT.

The chain links TRBV28 to TRBJ1-5, with D possibly being TRBD1 (5 bases). CDR1 and CDR2 from the germline V gene are MDHEN and SYDVKM. There are 16 residues in the CDR3. V lost 7 bases, J lost 0 bases, and 16 bases lay in between. Here the CDR3 DNA reads TGTGCCAGCACCATCGGGGGTCGCGGTAGCAATCAGCCCCAGCATTTT. It specifies CASTIGGRGSNQPQHF.

The rearrangement joins TRBV28 to TRBJ2-7; 8 nucleotides agree with TRBD1. Germline assignment: CDR1 MDHEN and CDR2 SYDVKM. V gave up 3 bases and J gave up 3 bases; unmatched junction bases: 1. The CDR3 spans 13 residues. The CDR3 DNA reads TGTGCCAGCAGTTTCGACAGGGGCTACGAGCAGTACTTC. This encodes CASSFDRGYEQYF.

The CDR3 loop is CATSSKRGGYNEQFF. Here the CDR3 DNA reads TGTGCCACCAGTAGTAAGCGGGGGGGGTACAATGAGCAGTTCTTC. The chain employs TRBV15 and TRBJ2-1, with 10 bases aligning to TRBD2. This CDR3 contains 15 residues. The germline CDR1 and CDR2 sequences are LNHNV and YYDKDF (reference sequence). Germline trimming cut 6 bases from V and 4 bases from J; bases unmatched to any gene: 6. Variable domain in full (rest from reference TRBV15 and TRBJ2-1): DAMVIQNPRYQVTQFGKPVTLSCSQTLNHNVMYWYQQKSSQAPKLLFHYYDKDFNNEADTPDNFQSRRPNTSFCFLDIRSPGLGDTAMYLCATSSKRGGYNEQFFGPGTRLTVL.

V is TRBV27 and J is TRBJ2-7, with 7 bases that match TRBD1. The V gene end was trimmed by 2 bases and the J gene end by 6 bases; junction bases not matched to a gene: 7. Germline-derived CDR1 and CDR2 are MNHEY and SMNVEV (reference sequence). The CDR3 sequence is 14 residues long. The CDR3 DNA sequence: TGTGCCAGCAGTTTACGGACAGGCCCGTCCGAGCAGTACTTC. Its protein product is CASSLRTGPSEQYF.

The V gene is TRBV6-4, the J gene TRBJ2-3, with 11 bases fitting TRBD2. The CDR3 consists of 15 residues. V lost 5 bases, J lost 2 bases, and 3 bases stayed unmatched. CDR1 MRHNA and CDR2 SNTAGT come from the germline V gene. The CDR3 sequence: CASSKTSGATDTQYF. CDR3 DNA sequence: TGTGCCAGCAGTAAGACTAGCGGGGCCACAGATACGCAGTATTTT.

The rearrangement joins TRBV7-8 to TRBJ1-5; 11 bases align to TRBD1. V shed 5 bases, J shed 6 bases, and the junction held 15 bases outside the gene matches. The CDR3 has 18 residues. CDR1 is SGHVS, CDR2 FQNEAQ, per germline. CDR3 nucleotide sequence: TGTGCCAGCAGCCAGAGCCGGGACAGGGGGTGGAGGGGTCAGCCCCAGCATTTT. It codes for CASSQSRDRGWRGQPQHF.

The chain employs TRBV5-8 and TRBJ1-2, with a possible D match to TRBD1 (6 bases). The CDR3 has 13 amino acids. Trimming took off 2 bases at V and 8 bases at J, with 13 bases between the two ends. Germline-derived CDR1 and CDR2 are SGHTS and YDEGEE. CDR3 amino acids: CASSLTWDIGYTF. The CDR3 region has the DNA TGTGCCAGCAGCTTAACTTGGGACATAGGCTACACCTTC.

V is TRBV29-1 and J is TRBJ1-1; possibly TRBD1 for D (6 bases). In germline, CDR1 is SQVTM, CDR2 ANQGSEA. With 4 bases removed from V and 0 bases from J, the gap between germline ends came to 15 bases. This CDR3 has 15 residues. CDR3 amino acids: CSVVRDTVMNTEAFF. The CDR3 DNA is TGCAGCGTTGTACGGGACACCGTCATGAACACTGAAGCTTTCTTT.

The chain couples TRBV9 to TRBJ1-2; possibly TRBD1 for D (6 bases). The V gene's germline CDR1 is SGDLS and CDR2 YYNGEE. Trimming cost V 0 bases and J 8 bases, with 14 bases left between them. This CDR3 is 14 amino acids long. The CDR3 DNA reads TGTGCCAGCAGCGTAGACGGACAGTACGGGGGCTACACCTTC. Translated: CASSVDGQYGGYTF.

The CDR3 nucleotides are TGTGCCAGCAGCGCTGGGGGACAGGGGAGGCATGAGCAGTTCTTC. Translating it yields CASSAGGQGRHEQFF. The rearrangement uses TRBV11-3 and TRBJ2-1, with 10 bases fitting TRBD1. The germline V gene has CDR1 SGHNT and CDR2 YENEEA. The CDR3 extends over 15 amino acids. V trimming: 5 bases; J trimming: 8 bases; junction bases outside the gene matches: 9.

The rearrangement joins TRBV2 to TRBJ2-5; D perhaps matches TRBD2 (7 bases). The CDR3 has 15 residues. CDR1 and CDR2 from the germline V gene are SNHLY and FYNNEI. The V and J ends lost 6 bases and 2 bases respectively, with 16 bases between them. The CDR3: CASSAEGGRQETQYF. The CDR3 DNA is TGTGCCAGCAGCGCCGAGGGGGGGCGGCAAGAGACCCAGTACTTC.